The 19 T cell receptor beta chains reported below all come from one sample, sequenced in a study of T cells after posttransplantation cyclophosphamide. Profiled with immunoSEQ multiplex PCR; TCRdb holds only in-frame clones, not every one. The specimen has some 46,000 clones, none found just once. Sequenced sample: PBMCs. Every receptor here comes from a man in his forties in good health, CMV-negative, and a related stem cell transplant donor.

This chain joins TRBV9 and TRBJ2-5; unclear D gene. The germline V and J ends were trimmed by 3 bases and 4 bases, with 7 bases remaining between them. Germline assignment: CDR1 SGDLS and CDR2 YYNGEE. The CDR3 runs 12 residues. The CDR3 loop is CASSGPRETQYF. In DNA, the CDR3 is TGTGCCAGCAGCGGTCCCAGAGAGACCCAGTACTTC.

This clone was counted many times. The V call is TRBV7-7, the J call TRBJ2-5; D possibly corresponds to TRBD2 (6 bases). V was clipped by 4 bases and J by 3 bases, with 9 bases between them. Germline V gene data show CDR1 as SSHAT and CDR2 as FNYEAQ (reference sequence). The CDR3 sequence is 13 residues long. In nucleotides, the CDR3 is TGTGCCAGCAGCTCCCCGGGAGAAGAGACCCAGTACTTC. This codes for CASSSPGEETQYF. Based on the CDR3 plus reference TRBV7-7 and TRBJ2-5, the full variable domain is GAGVSQSPRYKVTKRGQDVTLRCDPISSHATLYWYQQALGQGPEFLTYFNYEAQPDKSGLPSDRFSAERPEGSISTLTIQRTEQRDSAMYRCASSSPGEETQYFGPGTRLLVL.

This clone was counted many times. The chain uses TRBV11-2 and TRBJ1-3; D unclear. Trimming took off 4 bases at V and 3 bases at J, with 13 bases between the two ends. Germline loops: CDR1 SGHAT, CDR2 FQNNGV. CDR3 length: 15 amino acids. Here the CDR3 DNA reads TGTGCCAGCAGCTCGAATTTAATACTTGGAAACACCATATATTTT. It specifies CASSSNLILGNTIYF.

This clone has a handful of counts. The CDR3 reads CAISETGTAQETQYF. In nucleotides, the CDR3 is TGTGCCATCAGTGAGACCGGGACAGCTCAAGAGACCCAGTACTTC. The chain carries TRBV10-3 and TRBJ2-5, with 7 bases lining up with TRBD1. The CDR3 runs 15 residues. Trimming removed 2 bases from V and 2 bases from J; junction bases left unmatched: 5. CDR1 ENHRY and CDR2 SYGVKD come from the germline V gene.

This clone was detected many times. The junction and the germline gene differ at one end; a read error may be behind it. V gene TRBV7-2 combines with J gene TRBJ1-4; no clear D. The CDR3 sequence is 13 residues long. Germline loops: CDR1 SGHTA, CDR2 FQGNSA. The CDR3: CASSLVGPGELIF. CDR3 sequence (DNA): TGTGCCAGCAGCTTAGTTGGCCCGGGTGAATTGATTTTT.

Ten or more counts support this clone. For the CDR3, the DNA is TGTGCCAGCAGACCTAGCGGGAGGGCCGTCGAGACCCAGTACTTC. This codes for CASRPSGRAVETQYF. The chain links TRBV7-8 to TRBJ2-5; 12 nucleotides line up with TRBD2. The CDR3 consists of 15 residues. The germline CDR1 and CDR2 sequences are SGHVS and FQNEAQ. The V and J ends lost 6 bases and 5 bases, in that order; junction bases with no gene match: 7.

Only a few counts were recorded for this clone. CDR3 region: CASSGAGQAQETQYF. Written as DNA, the CDR3 is TGTGCCAGCAGCGGGGCGGGACAGGCCCAAGAGACCCAGTACTTC. The V and J genes are TRBV5-6 and TRBJ2-5; 8 positions agree with TRBD1. CDR1 and CDR2 (germline): SGHDT, YYEEEE. CDR3 size: 15 residues. With V trimmed by 4 bases and J by 1 base, 6 bases remained unmatched.

This clone was seen repeatedly, ten times or more. The rearrangement uses TRBV18 and TRBJ2-5, with TRBD2 as a possible D gene (5 bases). CDR1 is KGHSH, CDR2 LQKENI, per germline. The CDR3 is made up of 13 amino acids. V shed 5 bases and J shed 2 bases, with 9 bases lying between them. CDR3 amino acids: CASSSRDQETQYF. CDR3 nucleotides: TGTGCCAGCTCATCCCGGGATCAAGAGACCCAGTACTTC.

Many counts were recorded for this clone. CDR3 protein: CAWSVRDRGNQPQHF. In DNA form, the CDR3 reads TGTGCCTGGAGTGTGAGGGACAGGGGCAATCAGCCCCAGCATTTT. The J gene is TRBJ1-5, the V gene TRBV30; 9 bases agree with TRBD1. The J segment lost 2 bases and the V segment lost 0 bases, leaving 2 bases of the junction unmatched. Germline V CDR1 and CDR2: GTSNPN, SVGIG (reference sequence). The CDR3 loop spans 15 amino acids.

The table lists this clone with many counts. This chain connects TRBV6-1 to TRBJ1-1, with 7 bases aligning to TRBD1. The germline V gene has CDR1 MNHNS and CDR2 SASEGT. The CDR3 runs 14 residues. V dropped 6 bases and J dropped 1; count of bases not matched to a gene: 5. The chain's CDR3 is CASRMGQQNTEAFF. The CDR3 DNA is TGTGCCAGCAGGATGGGACAGCAGAACACTGAAGCTTTCTTT.

The sample holds many counts of this clone. This chain links TRBV19 with TRBJ1-3; D call uncertain. Per the germline V gene, CDR1 is LNHDA and CDR2 is SQIVND (reference sequence). The CDR3 contains 14 residues. V was clipped by 7 bases and J by 0 bases, with 10 bases between them. CDR3 sequence reads: CASKRIDSGNTIYF. The CDR3 region has the DNA TGTGCCAGTAAAAGAATAGACTCTGGAAACACCATATATTTT.

The V and J genes are TRBV9 and TRBJ2-7; tentative D call: TRBD1 (6 bases). Trimming removed 4 bases at V and 0 bases at J, with 17 bases between. Germline V lookup: CDR1 SGDLS, CDR2 YYNGEE. The CDR3 loop spans 16 amino acids. The CDR3 is CASSPSKTGISYEQYF. CDR3 coding DNA: TGTGCCAGCAGCCCATCGAAGACAGGAATCTCCTACGAGCAGTACTTC.

In its sample, this clone was seen many times. The rearrangement links TRBV6-5 to TRBJ2-2, with a possible D match to TRBD2 (5 bases). The CDR3 spans 15 residues. Trimming pared 10 bases from V and 4 bases from J, leaving 19 bases between. Germline V gene sequence: CDR1 MNHEY, CDR2 SVGAGI. CDR3 amino acids: CAIIPYPRGTGELFF. CDR3 DNA: TGTGCCATTATCCCGTACCCCCGGGGCACCGGGGAGCTGTTTTTT.

This clone was detected a few times. V usage is TRBV6-5 and J usage is TRBJ2-1; D possibly corresponds to TRBD2 (6 bases). The germline CDR1 and CDR2 sequences are MNHEY and SVGAGI. Trimming took off 0 bases at V and 13 bases at J, with 13 bases between the two ends. The CDR3 sequence is 13 residues long. CDR3 loop: CASSYSERAVQFF. The CDR3, as DNA: TGTGCCAGCAGTTACTCTGAGCGGGCCGTACAGTTCTTC.

This clone was seen many times. The DNA for the CDR3 is TGTGCCAGCAGCCAACTAGCGTCCGGGGAGCTGTTTTTT. This sequence encodes CASSQLASGELFF. The chain uses TRBV11-2 and TRBJ2-2; 7 nucleotides agree with TRBD2. The CDR3 totals 13 residues. V shed 5 bases and J 6 bases; nucleotides not matched to a gene: 3. The germline V gene encodes CDR1 SGHAT and CDR2 FQNNGV.

The rearrangement joins TRBV7-9 to TRBJ2-4, with D possibly TRBD2 on 5 matching bases. V gave up 1 base and J gave up 3 bases, with 10 bases separating them. The length of the CDR3 is 15 residues. Per the germline V gene, CDR1 is SEHNR and CDR2 is FQNEAQ (reference sequence). The CDR3 sequence is CASSLEAANKNIQYF. CDR3 DNA sequence: TGTGCCAGCAGCTTAGAAGCGGCAAACAAAAACATTCAGTACTTC. Full variable domain (outside the CDR3, taken from reference TRBV7-9 and TRBJ2-4): DTGVSQNPRHKITKRGQNVTFRCDPISEHNRLYWYRQTLGQGPEFLTYFQNEAQLEKSRLLSDRFSAERPKGSFSTLEIQRTEQGDSAMYLCASSLEAANKNIQYFGAGTRLSVL.

Ten or more counts support this clone. The chain joins TRBV19 to TRBJ1-4, with D possibly being TRBD1 (6 bases). Germline assignment: CDR1 LNHDA and CDR2 SQIVND (reference sequence). V was pared by 4 bases and J by 5 bases, with 11 bases between. The CDR3 runs to 14 residues. The CDR3 is CASSNSQGNEKLFF. CDR3 coding DNA: TGTGCCAGTAGTAACAGCCAGGGGAATGAAAAACTGTTTTTT. The full variable domain, with the rest looked up from reference TRBV19 and TRBJ1-4, is DGGITQSPKYLFRKEGQNVTLSCEQNLNHDAMYWYRQDPGQGLRLIYYSQIVNDFQKGDIAEGYSVSREKKESFPLTVTSAQKNPTAFYLCASSNSQGNEKLFFGSGTQLSVL.

This clone was seen repeatedly, ten times or more. The V and J genes are TRBV18 and TRBJ2-1, with D perhaps TRBD2 (5 bases). In germline, CDR1 is KGHSH, CDR2 LQKENI. The CDR3 runs to 14 residues. Trimming removed 3 bases at V and 2 bases at J, with 8 bases between. The DNA of the CDR3 is TGTGCCAGCTCACCGGGAGACGCCTACAATGAGCAGTTCTTC. This codes for CASSPGDAYNEQFF.

This clone has ten or more counts. The CDR3 reads CASRPGQGAKKEYF. The CDR3 DNA is TGTGCCAGCAGACCGGGACAGGGGGCGAAAAAGGAGTACTTC. The chain couples TRBV27 to TRBJ2-7; TRBD1 aligns across 12 bases. V dropped 6 bases and J dropped 11; count of bases not matched to a gene: 11. The germline gives CDR1 MNHEY, CDR2 SMNVEV (reference sequence). The CDR3 is 14 residues long.